Shown below are 19 T cell receptor beta chains from a single sample sequenced in a study of shared clonotypes between healthy human individuals. Repertoires were generated with immunoSEQ multiplex PCR, while TCRdb's copy carries only in-frame clones and drops some. There are approximately 840,000 clones in the sample; about 97% occur only once, and over 0.2% lies in the top ten. In the naive CD8 group, cells lacked CD45RO and were positively selected for CCR7, so terminally differentiated effector memory CD45RA+ cells were left out. The sequenced sample was naive CD8+ T cells sorted from blood. These receptors were taken from a young man in good health.

The rearrangement joins TRBV7-9 to TRBJ2-3, with D unclear. In germline, CDR1 is SEHNR, CDR2 FQNEAQ (reference sequence). The ends were cut back, 2 bases at V and 2 bases at J, with 2 bases in the middle. The length of the CDR3 is 12 residues. The CDR3 nucleotides read TGTGCCAGCAGCTTAATCACAGATACGCAGTATTTT. Its translation: CASSLITDTQYF.

This clone was counted once. The CDR3 coding sequence is TGCGCCAGCAGTGTCCGGACAGGTGCCAACTATGGCTACACCTTC. Translated: CASSVRTGANYGYTF. The V and J genes are TRBV23-1 and TRBJ1-2; 7 nucleotides align to TRBD1. TRBV23-1 is an open reading frame, and its role is uncertain. The CDR3 totals 15 residues. J lost 2 bases, V lost 5 bases, and 8 bases had no gene match.

The chain links TRBV11-2 to TRBJ1-1, with D unresolved. Per germline, CDR1 SGHAT and CDR2 FQNNGV. The V end lost 2 bases, the J end lost 0 bases, and 4 bases lay between the germline ends. This CDR3 spans 13 amino acids. CDR3 in DNA: TGTGCCAGCAGCTTACAACTGAACACTGAAGCTTTCTTT. Amino acid sequence: CASSLQLNTEAFF.

The chain recombines TRBV6-5 with TRBJ2-7; D ambiguous. CDR1 and CDR2 from the germline V gene are MNHEY and SVGAGI. V lost 7 bases and J 3 bases, leaving 7 bases between the germline ends. The length of the CDR3 is 11 residues. The CDR3 coding sequence is TGTGCCAGCACTGCAGGCTACGAGCAGTACTTC. Residues: CASTAGYEQYF.

The V and J genes are TRBV4-1 and TRBJ2-7, with TRBD2 identical over 8 bases. J was trimmed by 4 bases and V by 0 bases; bases with no gene match: 14. Germline V gives CDR1 MGHRA, CDR2 YSYEKL. The CDR3 is 18 amino acids. The CDR3 nucleotides are TGCGCCAGCAGCCAAGAGAGCCCTCTAGCGGGCATGAGGTACGAGCAGTACTTC. Its protein is CASSQESPLAGMRYEQYF.

Remarks on this clone: In the same sample, other DNA sequences code for this CDR3. This sequence joins TRBV7-8 and TRBJ2-7; TRBD1 or TRBD2 may be the D gene (6 bases each). Trimming took off 0 bases at V and 0 bases at J, with 9 bases between the two ends. The CDR3 totals 15 residues. Germline CDR1 and CDR2: SGHVS and FQNEAQ. CDR3: CASSLAGGFSYEQYF. The DNA of the CDR3 is TGTGCCAGCAGCTTAGCGGGGGGCTTCTCCTACGAGCAGTACTTC.

This sequence joins TRBV7-2 and TRBJ2-5, with 13 bases matching TRBD2. V lost 4 bases, J lost 5 bases, and 4 bases stayed unmatched. Germline-derived CDR1 and CDR2 are SGHTA and FQGNSA. The CDR3 has 15 residues. CDR3 in DNA: TGTGCCAGCAGCTCCGGGACTAGCGGGAAGGAGACCCAGTACTTC. Its protein is CASSSGTSGKETQYF.

CDR3 sequence (DNA): TGTGCCAGCAGCGAGGATTCGACTAGCCTAATCACAGATACGCAGTATTTT. Translated: CASSEDSTSLITDTQYF. The V call is TRBV2, the J call TRBJ2-3; 7 nucleotides match TRBD2. Germline V gene lookup returns CDR1 SNHLY and CDR2 FYNNEI. The length of the CDR3 is 17 residues. The J segment lost 2 bases and the V segment lost 6 bases, leaving 14 bases of the junction unmatched.

J is TRBJ2-3 and V is TRBV27, with TRBD2 identical over 9 bases. The CDR3 has 18 amino acids. Germline lookup yields CDR1 MNHEY and CDR2 SMNVEV (reference sequence). V trimming: 5 bases; J trimming: 1 base; junction bases outside the gene matches: 13. CDR3 loop: CASSRKAREGPRTDTQYF. DNA of the CDR3: TGTGCCAGCAGTCGCAAGGCGCGGGAGGGCCCTCGCACAGATACGCAGTATTTT.

The chain carries TRBV29-1 and TRBJ2-1, with 12 bases matching TRBD2. CDR3 length: 14 amino acids. CDR1 is SQVTM and CDR2 is ANQGSEA in the germline V gene. Germline trimming cut 4 bases from V and 2 bases from J; bases unmatched to any gene: 0. The DNA of the CDR3 is TGCAGCGTTGGACTAGCGGGAGCCTACAATGAGCAGTTCTTC. This codes for CSVGLAGAYNEQFF.

V usage is TRBV10-3 and J usage is TRBJ2-2; 8 bases map to TRBD1. The germline gives CDR1 ENHRY, CDR2 SYGVKD. The CDR3 loop spans 16 amino acids. The junction had 10 bases not matched to a gene; V was cut back by 3 bases and J by 7 bases. CDR3 DNA: TGTGCCATCAGTGACCCGTTGGGACAGGTTGGCGGGGAGCTGTTTTTT. Its protein product is CAISDPLGQVGGELFF.

Notes on this clone: Other DNA sequences within the sample encode an identical CDR3. This sequence joins TRBV5-1 and TRBJ1-1; D is perhaps TRBD1 (6 bases). From germline, CDR1 is SGHRS and CDR2 YFSETQ. The CDR3 runs to 14 residues. The V and J ends lost 0 bases and 4 bases respectively, with 10 bases between them. The chain's CDR3 is CASSLEQGGTEAFF. The DNA for the CDR3 is TGCGCCAGCAGCTTGGAACAGGGCGGCACTGAAGCTTTCTTT.

The chain is built from TRBV7-9 and TRBJ2-7; the D gene is possibly TRBD1 (5 bases). V was pared by 2 bases and J by 6 bases, with 17 bases between. This CDR3 has 15 amino acids. The germline V gene has CDR1 SEHNR and CDR2 FQNEAQ (reference sequence). The CDR3 nucleotides are TGTGCCAGCAGCTTAATCCGGCAGGGCGACGGCGAGCAGTACTTC. Translating gives CASSLIRQGDGEQYF.

The CDR3 DNA sequence: TGTGCCAGCAGCTTGGGGGACAGTCTCTACGAGCAGTACTTC. Translation: CASSLGDSLYEQYF. The V gene is TRBV5-4, the J gene TRBJ2-7; 7 positions match TRBD1. The CDR3 totals 14 residues. Germline CDR1 is SGHNT and CDR2 is YYREEE (reference sequence). Losses at the gene ends were 0 bases for V and 3 bases for J; bases not matched to a gene: 3.

The CDR3 region is CAILGSGLAGTYEQYF. CDR3 DNA: TGTGCCATCCTGGGATCGGGGCTAGCGGGAACCTACGAGCAGTACTTC. V usage is TRBV28 and J usage is TRBJ2-7, with 9 bases that match TRBD2. The germline CDR1 and CDR2 sequences are MDHEN and SYDVKM. This CDR3 region has 16 residues. Trimming cost V 10 bases and J 2 bases; bases outside gene matches: 15.

The chain is built from TRBV2 and TRBJ2-2; D possibly corresponds to TRBD1 (5 bases). The ends were cut back, 8 bases at V and 7 bases at J, with 11 bases in the middle. The CDR3 spans 12 residues. The germline V gene has CDR1 SNHLY and CDR2 FYNNEI. The CDR3: CASLRAIGELFF. The CDR3 DNA sequence: TGTGCCAGCCTCAGGGCGATCGGGGAGCTGTTTTTT.

This chain connects TRBV2 to TRBJ2-7; 7 nucleotides line up with TRBD2. This CDR3 spans 12 amino acids. The trim removed 6 bases at V and 8 bases at J, leaving 7 bases unmatched. Germline CDR1 and CDR2: SNHLY and FYNNEI. The CDR3 coding sequence is TGTGCCAGCAGGGGAGGGAGGGAACAGCAGTACTTC. Translation gives CASRGGREQQYF.

The V and J genes are TRBV19 and TRBJ2-1; a weak D match, TRBD2 (6 bases). Germline loops: CDR1 LNHDA, CDR2 SQIVND (reference sequence). V shed 5 bases and J shed 5 bases, with 19 bases lying between them. The length of the CDR3 is 16 residues. CDR3 nucleotides: TGTGCCAGTAGTCTCGGGACTCCCTGGGCTCACAATGAGCAGTTCTTC. Its protein is CASSLGTPWAHNEQFF.

V is TRBV5-4 and J is TRBJ2-1; D assignment may be TRBD1 or TRBD2 (5 bases each). The germline V gene has CDR1 SGHNT and CDR2 YYREEE (reference sequence). Trimming took 4 bases from V and 5 from J, leaving 10 bases between them. CDR3 size: 13 residues. CDR3 protein: CASSPWGNNEQFF. The CDR3 DNA is TGTGCCAGCAGCCCCTGGGGGAACAATGAGCAGTTCTTC.